This T cell receptor beta chain was identified during a study of T cells in localized non-small cell lung cancer. Study-wide points: The study detected a median roughly 57 of the top 100 tumor clones in adjacent lung.

Germline V gene lookup returns CDR1 MGHDK and CDR2 SYGVNS. V lost 4 bases to trimming and J lost 1 base, with 7 bases between them. This CDR3 is 13 amino acids long. Remarks on this clone: Its antigen is unknown.

The table came from immunoSEQ multiplex PCR; TCRdb's copy has only in-frame clones and leaves some out. The table shows 25,000 to 35,000 clones, with around four fifths occurring only once. The chain recombines TRBV25-1 with TRBJ2-5, with unresolved D. The TCR sequence derives from an older male donor with stage III squamous cell lung carcinoma. Sequences were derived from peripheral blood, sampled before any cancer treatment. In DNA form, the CDR3 reads TGTGCCAGCAGTGTCTTCGCCCAAGAGACCCAGTACTTC. Amino acids: CASSVFAQETQYF.